The sequence of this TCR beta chain was determined in a study of cytomegalovirus exposure and HLA in healthy donors. With regard to this clone: The antigen is undetermined.

This CDR3 region has 14 residues. Germline V gene sequence: CDR1 SGHKS, CDR2 YYEKEE (reference sequence). Trimming removed 0 bases at V and 2 bases at J, with 8 bases between. Study-level findings and limits: Looking again later, the authors saw that most CMV-associated TCR beta chains seemed HLA-restricted.

PCR employed 60 Vbeta and 13 Jbeta primers. Some clones are missing from TCRdb's copy, which holds only in-frame ones; the method was immunoSEQ multiplex PCR. The sample spans 150,000 or so clones; the ten largest clones claim over 1.5%. This sequence joins TRBV5-5 and TRBJ1-2; D ambiguous. The specimen sequenced was PBMCs. This TCR came from a man aged 18 to 30 in good health and CMV-seronegative. Here the CDR3 reads CASSLAPGNYGYTF. In DNA form, the CDR3 reads TGTGCCAGCAGCTTGGCCCCGGGAAACTATGGCTACACCTTC.